The text below deals with one T cell receptor (beta chain). This CDR3 contains 13 residues. Germline-derived CDR1 and CDR2 are MNHEY and SVGAGI. V dropped 6 bases and J dropped 5 bases, with 11 bases sitting between them. Measured with immunoSEQ multiplex PCR; TCRdb has only the in-frame clones, and not every one. Here the sample spans more than 300,000 clones, around 89% being singletons. This sample was included in a study of blood T cell repertoires in COVID-19. The study counted Cohort 3 donors as recovered given two negative PCRs, clearance, or symptom resolution. This receptor was taken from a woman younger than 35 who had recovered from COVID-19. Material for sequencing was PBMCs or T cells enriched from blood (not recorded which). The V call is TRBV6-5, the J call TRBJ1-5; D uncertain. The CDR3 sequence is CASSLTQDQPQHF. For the CDR3, the DNA is TGTGCCAGCAGCCTCACGCAGGATCAGCCCCAGCATTTT.